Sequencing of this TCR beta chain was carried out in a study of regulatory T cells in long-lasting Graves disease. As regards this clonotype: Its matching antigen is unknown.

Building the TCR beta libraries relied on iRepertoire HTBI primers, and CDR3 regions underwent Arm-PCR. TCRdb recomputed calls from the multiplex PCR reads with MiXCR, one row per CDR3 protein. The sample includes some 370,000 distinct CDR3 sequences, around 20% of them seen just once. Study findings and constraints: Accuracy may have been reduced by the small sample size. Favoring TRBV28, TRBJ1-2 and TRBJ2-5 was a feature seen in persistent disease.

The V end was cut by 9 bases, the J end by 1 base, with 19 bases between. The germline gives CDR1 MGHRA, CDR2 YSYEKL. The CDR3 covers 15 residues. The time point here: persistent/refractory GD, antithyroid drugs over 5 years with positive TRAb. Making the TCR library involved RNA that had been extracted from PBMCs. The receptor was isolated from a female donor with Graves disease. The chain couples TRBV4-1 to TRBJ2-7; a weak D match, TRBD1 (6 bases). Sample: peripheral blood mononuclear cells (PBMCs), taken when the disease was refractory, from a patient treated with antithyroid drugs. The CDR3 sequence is CASKTGLGASYEQYF. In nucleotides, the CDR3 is TGCGCCAGTAAAACAGGGTTGGGTGCGTCCTACGAGCAGTACTTC.